The next 17 T cell receptor beta chains were all read from a single sample in a study of monozygotic twins with inflammatory bowel disease. TCRdb reprocessed the 5' RACE reads and reports one entry per CDR3 protein, with no DNA. Here the sample table reports about 210,000 distinct CDR3 sequences. The specimen was blood. These receptors came from a human donor with ulcerative colitis or Crohn's disease, or a healthy co-twin of an affected twin (not recorded which).

This chain uses TRBV12-3 or TRBV12-4 with TRBJ2-4; TCRdb outputs TRBD2, but without DNA this stays unchecked. The CDR3 length is 16 residues. CDR3 sequence reads: CASTREGELAKNIQYF.

V gene TRBV14 combines with J gene TRBJ1-2; the TCRdb call, TRBD1, lacks DNA for checking. The CDR3 loop spans 13 amino acids. CDR1 is SGHDN and CDR2 is FVKESK in the germline V gene. The CDR3 protein is CASRLQGDYGYTF.

V is TRBV12-3 or TRBV12-4 and J is TRBJ2-1; TCRdb calls TRBD2, which cannot be checked without DNA. The CDR3 length is 16 residues. This CDR3 is CASSSFLPGEYNEQFF.

CDR3 sequence: CASSYGGVNQPQHF. V gene TRBV6-5 combines with J gene TRBJ1-5. This CDR3 has 14 amino acids. CDR1 and CDR2 (germline): MNHEY, SVGAGI.

V is TRBV3-1 and J is TRBJ2-7; there is no DNA to check the TCRdb D call of TRBD1. This CDR3 has 14 residues. The germline CDR1 and CDR2 sequences are LGHDT and YNNKEL (reference sequence). The CDR3 sequence is CASSLRGRVNEQYF.

The V gene is TRBV20-1, the J gene TRBJ1-2. Germline V gene data show CDR1 as DFQATT and CDR2 as SNEGSKA (reference sequence). The CDR3 sequence is 13 residues long. CDR3 sequence reads: CSPGGGNNYGYTF.

The genes are TRBV12-5 and TRBJ2-3. In germline, CDR1 is LGHNT, CDR2 FRNRAP. The CDR3 loop spans 15 amino acids. CDR3 sequence reads: CASGLDLTSTDTQYF. Full variable domain (outside the CDR3, taken from reference TRBV12-5 and TRBJ2-3): DARVTQTPRHKVTEMGQEVTMRCQPILGHNTVFWYRQTMMQGLELLAYFRNRAPLDDSGMPKDRFSAEMPDATLATLKIQPSEPRDSAVYFCASGLDLTSTDTQYFGPGTRLTVL.

The rearrangement uses TRBV9 and TRBJ2-7; TCRdb returns TRBD1, unconfirmable since there is no DNA. The germline V gene has CDR1 SGDLS and CDR2 YYNGEE. The CDR3 runs to 15 residues. The CDR3: CASSPGGTASYEQYF.

This sequence joins TRBV6-1 and TRBJ2-7; TCRdb returns TRBD1, unconfirmable since there is no DNA. The CDR3 has 13 amino acids. The germline V gene has CDR1 MNHNS and CDR2 SASEGT. CDR3 protein: CASRGDPSYEQYF.

The V and J genes are TRBV5-1 and TRBJ2-3; the D call of TRBD1 rests on TCRdb alone, since no DNA is present to check it. Germline-derived CDR1 and CDR2 are SGHRS and YFSETQ. CDR3 length: 15 amino acids. The CDR3 loop reads CASSLGQGSADTQYF.

The gene calls are TRBV4-1 and TRBJ1-4; TCRdb's D call, TRBD1, is unchecked because there is no DNA. CDR3 length: 16 amino acids. The germline V gene encodes CDR1 MGHRA and CDR2 YSYEKL. CDR3 sequence reads: CASSSLRGGSNEKLFF.

V and J are TRBV20-1 and TRBJ2-1. Germline lookup yields CDR1 DFQATT and CDR2 SNEGSKA (reference sequence). This CDR3 contains 12 residues. The CDR3 sequence: CSAGDSHNEQFF.

This chain joins TRBV4-3 and TRBJ2-7; TCRdb reports TRBD1, a call that lacks DNA to check it against. The CDR3 has 16 amino acids. Germline V lookup: CDR1 LGHNA, CDR2 YSLEER. CDR3: CASSQGFRQGYYEQYF.

The CDR3 sequence: CATSWGSPANEKLFF. V gene TRBV15 combines with J gene TRBJ1-4; TCRdb's D call, TRBD1, is unchecked because there is no DNA. The CDR3 consists of 15 residues. Germline lookup yields CDR1 LNHNV and CDR2 YYDKDF (reference sequence).

The chain carries TRBV4-1 and TRBJ2-7; TCRdb proposes TRBD2, but this gene call is untestable without DNA. From germline, CDR1 is MGHRA and CDR2 YSYEKL. The CDR3 is 16 residues long. The CDR3 loop reads CASSHLLPGLSYEQYF.

This sequence joins TRBV19 and TRBJ1-1; TCRdb's assignment of TRBD1 cannot be checked, as there is no DNA. The CDR3 extends over 15 amino acids. Germline V gene data show CDR1 as LNHDA and CDR2 as SQIVND (reference sequence). The CDR3 protein is CASSDDSGLNTEAFF.

This chain connects TRBV5-1 to TRBJ2-5; TCRdb's D call, TRBD1, is unchecked because there is no DNA. The CDR3 length is 16 residues. Germline V gene lookup returns CDR1 SGHRS and CDR2 YFSETQ. The CDR3 sequence is CASSLALSLGAETQYF.